What follows are 2 T cell receptor beta chains derived from one specimen sequenced in a study of cytomegalovirus exposure and HLA in healthy donors. Use of 60 Vbeta and 13 Jbeta primers characterized the PCR. Here immunoSEQ multiplex PCR was the method, and the copy in TCRdb shows in-frame clones only, minus some. The sample records roughly 95,000 clones, approximately 85% being singletons. The sequencing sample was made of PBMCs. The receptors originated from a man aged 25 to 40 in good health and CMV-seropositive.

J is TRBJ2-7 and V is TRBV12-5, with 16 nucleotides matching TRBD2. CDR1 is LGHNT, CDR2 FRNRAP, per germline. With 0 bases clipped from V and 3 bases from J, the junction kept 14 bases outside the gene matches. This CDR3 region has 21 residues. The CDR3 DNA follows: TGTGCTAGTGGTTTGGTAAGGGGCCCAGGGACTAGCGGGAGGGCGGGCTACGAGCAGTACTTC. Translation gives CASGLVRGPGTSGRAGYEQYF.

V and J are TRBV6-1 and TRBJ2-1, with 7 bases lining up with TRBD2. This CDR3 region has 12 residues. The V and J ends lost 11 bases and 7 bases, in that order; junction bases with no gene match: 8. In germline, CDR1 is MNHNS, CDR2 SASEGT. The chain's CDR3 is CAGSSGLNEQFF. Written as DNA, the CDR3 is TGTGCCGGCTCTAGCGGTCTTAATGAGCAGTTCTTC.